A single sample is the source of the 23 T cell receptor beta chains below, sequenced in a study of tumor and adjacent non-tumor tissue in lung cancer. Three rounds of nested PCR, following a modified ARM-PCR protocol, produced the TCRbeta library. TCRdb processed the multiplex PCR reads anew with MiXCR; each CDR3 protein has one entry. Among about 85,000 distinct CDR3 sequences listed, 61% were seen once. RNA was extracted from bulk tissue without any cell sorting. The sample was lung tumor tissue. These receptors were taken from a man in his sixties or seventies with non-small cell lung cancer.

As to this clonotype: Since no conserved phenylalanine or tryptophan closes the CDR3, a read error is the likely cause. V and J are TRBV11-2 and TRBJ1-2, with 7 positions matching TRBD1. In germline, CDR1 is SGHAT, CDR2 FQNNGV. The CDR3 runs 16 residues. CDR3 residues: CTSSFLGQRSNYGYTI. The DNA of the CDR3 is TGTACCAGCAGCTTCCTGGGACAGAGGTCTAACTATGGCTACACCATC.

The sample holds one count of this clonotype. Compared with germline, one end of the junction differs, possibly owing to a read error. This chain uses TRBV6-1 with TRBJ1-1, with D possibly matching TRBD1 (6 bases). CDR1 and CDR2 from the germline V gene are MNHNS and SASEGT. This CDR3 spans 14 amino acids. The CDR3 sequence is CASGRQEQNTETFF. The CDR3 DNA reads TGTGCCAGCGGTCGACAGGAACAGAACACTGAAACTTTCTTT.

Notes on this clonotype: Since a much larger clone is just one base distant, this may be a read error. DNA of the CDR3: TGCGCCAGCAGCCAAGGACAGGGCGCACGTACTGGCGAGCCGTACTTC. This codes for CASSQGQGARTGEPYF. The chain links TRBV4-1 to TRBJ2-7; 7 nucleotides line up with TRBD1. The length of the CDR3 is 16 residues. Germline CDR1 reads MGHRA; CDR2 reads YSYEKL.

To note about this clonotype: An end of the junction differs from the germline gene, which may be a read error. The chain is built from TRBV10-2 and TRBJ1-5, with D perhaps matching TRBD1 (6 bases). The CDR3 is made up of 12 amino acids. In germline, CDR1 is WSHSY, CDR2 SAAADI. CDR3 nucleotide sequence: TGTGCCAGCTCAGGGGTAAATCAGCCCCAGCATTTT. As protein: CASSGVNQPQHF.

This clonotype appeared a few times. A much larger clone sits a single nucleotide away, making a read error possible. The J gene is TRBJ1-5, the V gene TRBV5-5; no definite D call. The germline V gene encodes CDR1 SGHKS and CDR2 YYEKEE (reference sequence). This CDR3 contains 16 residues. V was trimmed by 0 bases and J by 0 bases, leaving 10 bases between them. The CDR3 sequence is CASSLGVGDSNQPQHF. CDR3 coding DNA: TGTGCCAGCAGCTTGGGGGTTGGGGATAGCAATCAGCCCCAGCATTTT.

This clonotype was seen repeatedly, ten times or more. The chain has TRBV6-5 and TRBJ2-1, with a possible D match to TRBD2 (6 bases). V shed 6 bases and J shed 14 bases, with 17 bases lying between them. The CDR3 loop spans 12 amino acids. Looked up from germline, CDR1 is MNHEY and CDR2 is SVGAGI. DNA of the CDR3: TGTGCCAGCAGGGCGGGATCCCGGGTGGAGTTCTTC. It yields the protein CASRAGSRVEFF.

This clonotype came up many times. A much larger clone is a single base away; this may be a read error. The chain has TRBV11-2 and TRBJ1-2; D is unresolved. V dropped 5 bases and J dropped 6 bases, with 10 bases sitting between them. Germline assignment: CDR1 SGHAT and CDR2 FQNNGV. CDR3 length equals 12 residues. The CDR3 protein is CASSPRGDGYTF. The DNA for the CDR3 is TGTGCCAGCAGCCCCCGCGGCGATGGCTACACCTTC. Drawing the rest from reference TRBV11-2 and TRBJ1-2, the complete variable domain is EAGVAQSPRYKIIEKRQSVAFWCNPISGHATLYWYQQILGQGPKLLIQFQNNGVVDDSQLPKDRFSAERLKGVDSTLKIQPAKLEDSAVYLCASSPRGDGYTFGSGTRLTVV.

This clonotype appeared once. Germline and junction disagree at one end, which may indicate a read error. This sequence joins TRBV7-8 and TRBJ2-7; D tentatively fits TRBD1 or TRBD2 (5 bases each). Germline CDR1 is SGHVS and CDR2 is FQNEAQ. There are 14 residues in the CDR3. The CDR3 loop reads CASSSWDGASEEYF. CDR3 DNA sequence: TGTGCCAGCAGCTCCTGGGACGGAGCTTCCGAGGAGTACTTC.

This clonotype was counted many times. The gene calls are TRBV20-1 and TRBJ2-7; tentatively, D is TRBD1 (5 bases). The CDR3 is 14 residues long. CDR1 is DFQATT, CDR2 SNEGSKA, per germline (reference sequence). V lost 0 bases, J lost 3 bases, and 12 bases lay in between. In DNA, the CDR3 is TGCAGTGCTAGAGATGACAGACGGATCTACGAGCAGTACTTC. It yields the protein CSARDDRRIYEQYF.

This clonotype was observed a few times. V and J are TRBV7-8 and TRBJ1-5; D ambiguous. Germline V gives CDR1 SGHVS, CDR2 FQNEAQ. The CDR3 covers 16 residues. Trimming stripped 5 bases from V and 11 bases from J, with 25 bases between. The CDR3 reads CASSREELDPSEAQHF. CDR3 nucleotides: TGTGCCAGCAGCAGAGAAGAGCTCGACCCTAGCGAGGCCCAGCATTTT.

The chain uses TRBV11-2 and TRBJ2-5; D gene unclear. Looked up from germline, CDR1 is SGHAT and CDR2 is FQNNGV. This CDR3 has 14 amino acids. The DNA for the CDR3 is TGTGTCAACAGCTTAGAAGGGCGCCAAGAGACCCAGTACTTC. Protein sequence: CVNSLEGRQETQYF.

The chain recombines TRBV20-1 with TRBJ2-4; possibly TRBD2 for D (6 bases). V lost 3 bases and J lost 4, with 10 bases in between. Germline V gene data show CDR1 as DFQATT and CDR2 as SNEGSKA (reference sequence). The length of the CDR3 is 13 residues. CDR3 nucleotides: TGCAGTGCTAGTAGCGGAGTGAAAAACATTCAGTACTTC. This encodes CSASSGVKNIQYF.

As for this clonotype: At one end, the junction sequence differs from germline, possibly due to a read error. V is TRBV11-2 and J is TRBJ2-2, with a tentative D call TRBD2 (5 bases). Germline V gives CDR1 SGHAT, CDR2 FQNNGV. CDR3 length equals 14 residues. Here the CDR3 reads CASKRQRNIGELFF. The CDR3 DNA follows: TGTGCCAGCAAGAGGCAGAGGAACATCGGGGAGTTGTTTTTT.

This clonotype was picked up a small number of times. This chain links TRBV5-1 with TRBJ2-3; D may be TRBD2 (6 bases). The CDR3 contains 14 residues. Germline CDR1 and CDR2: SGHRS and YFSETQ. V was pared by 4 bases and J by 2 bases, with 11 bases between. Here the CDR3 reads CASSRRDATDTQYF. CDR3 DNA sequence: TGCGCCAGCAGCAGGCGGGACGCCACAGATACGCAGTATTTT.

This clonotype appeared a single time. Here the CDR3 DNA reads TGTGCCAGAGGCCGAAACACAGGGGGCACGACTGGCTACACCTTC. Its translation: CARGRNTGGTTGYTF. The chain is built from TRBV11-2 and TRBJ1-2; 9 positions match TRBD1. CDR1 is SGHAT and CDR2 is FQNNGV in the germline V gene. CDR3 length: 15 residues. Germline trimming cut 9 bases from V and 7 bases from J; bases unmatched to any gene: 15.

This clonotype was observed at least ten times. This rearrangement joins TRBV10-3 to TRBJ2-1; 10 bases map to TRBD2. The CDR3 extends over 15 amino acids. Germline-derived CDR1 and CDR2 are ENHRY and SYGVKD. After removal of 11 bases from V and 7 bases from J, the junction contained 14 bases not matched to a gene. The CDR3 here is CAAGVKGSGGNEQFF. The CDR3 DNA reads TGTGCCGCCGGGGTCAAGGGTAGCGGGGGGAATGAGCAGTTCTTC.

Regarding this clonotype: The CDR3 carries no conserved terminal phenylalanine or tryptophan, so it likely arises from a read error. The rearrangement uses TRBV10-2 and TRBJ2-7; the D gene is possibly TRBD1 (5 bases). V was shortened by 5 bases and J by 2 bases, with 13 bases between the two germline ends. Germline CDR1 WSHSY, CDR2 SAAADI. The CDR3 extends over 14 amino acids. CDR3 sequence (DNA): TGCGCCAGCAGTACTGGGGCCACGACCTACGAGCAGTACTCC. This encodes CASSTGATTYEQYS.

Points on this clonotype: A much larger clone lies one base from this, so it may be a read error. The V call is TRBV28, the J call TRBJ2-2; 7 bases agree with TRBD2. Germline assignment: CDR1 MDHEN and CDR2 SYDVKM. The trim removed 10 bases at V and 6 bases at J, leaving 8 bases unmatched. CDR3 length equals 13 residues. The CDR3 DNA reads TGTGCCACCAAGGGCGGGAGAGCCGGGGAGCTGTTTTTT. Translated: CATKGGRAGELFF.

This clonotype was observed a few times. This could be a read error, since a much larger clone is one nucleotide away. The rearrangement uses TRBV12-3 or TRBV12-4 and TRBJ1-5; 10 nucleotides match TRBD1. The length of the CDR3 is 15 residues. The CDR3 coding sequence is TGTGCCTGCAGTCAAGCCGGGACAGGGGATCAGCCCCAGCATTTT. It specifies CACSQAGTGDQPQHF.

Concerning this clonotype: In this CDR3 the conserved last residue, phenylalanine or tryptophan, is missing, so a read error is likely. This chain links TRBV6-1 with TRBJ2-7, with 8 bases that match TRBD2. The CDR3 runs 13 residues. Germline V gene sequence: CDR1 MNHNS, CDR2 SASEGT. The CDR3 is CTTRSGSSYEQYL. The DNA for the CDR3 is TGTACCACCAGGAGCGGGAGCTCCTACGAGCAGTACCTC.

This clonotype was recorded a few times. Possible read error: a much larger clone is one base away. The chain carries TRBV20-1 and TRBJ2-1; D gene unclear. The CDR3 is made up of 15 amino acids. V gave up 1 base and J gave up 5 bases, with 15 bases separating them. CDR1 is DFQATT and CDR2 is SNEGSKA in the germline V gene (reference sequence). The CDR3 reads CSARGCGPIDNEQFF. The CDR3 DNA sequence: TGCAGTGCTAGAGGATGTGGTCCTATTGACAATGAGCAGTTCTTC.

This clonotype was seen a handful of times. A single base separates this from a much larger clone, so it may be a read error. This chain links TRBV7-9 with TRBJ1-1; 12 bases agree with TRBD1. The germline V gene has CDR1 SEHNR and CDR2 FQNEAQ (reference sequence). The CDR3 is 14 amino acids. Here the CDR3 reads CASTGTGTGGRALF. The CDR3 DNA reads as TGTGCCAGCACCGGGACCGGGACAGGGGGCCGAGCTTTATTT.

Details on this clonotype: The CDR3 does not end in the conserved phenylalanine or tryptophan, so this is likely a read error. The DNA is left out, because the CDR3 cannot be placed on it with certainty; the CDR3 is given as TCRdb lists it. The V call is TRBV11-2, the J call TRBJ2-2; TRBD1 reflects the table's D call only, with no check against the DNA. Both ends counted, the CDR3 spans 15 residues. Germline lookup yields CDR1 SGHAT and CDR2 FQNNGV. CDR3 residues: CASSLSTPGVGELSL.